These T cell receptor beta chains were read from a single sample in a study of T cell repertoires in cytomegalovirus infection. A single record per CDR3 protein comes from TCRdb applying MiXCR to the reads. The top ten hold about 14% of the sample, which has roughly 280,000 distinct CDR3 sequences, 9.1% seen once. The specimen sequenced was PBMCs. The receptor source for this set is a human donor in good health (CMV status not recorded). Some clones in this sample may be carry-over from other donors' samples. CDR3s include the opening cysteine and the closing phenylalanine or tryptophan. A D gene is named only where the DNA matches it firmly. Part of the rows lack a size; the others show once, few, many or a class for expanded clones.

clone size: few; J gene: TRBJ2-3; V gene: TRBV2; D gene: -; CDR3 DNA: TGTGCCAGCAGTGTGTCTCTACGGGATACGCAGTATTTT; CDR3 protein: CASSVSLRDTQYF
clone size: many; J gene: TRBJ2-1; V gene: TRBV7-2; D gene: TRBD1; CDR3 DNA: TGTGCCAGCAGCTTATCATTGACAGGGAATGAGCAGTTCTTC; CDR3 protein: CASSLSLTGNEQFF
clone size: many; J gene: TRBJ1-1; V gene: TRBV28; D gene: -; CDR3 DNA: TGTGCCAGCAGTTTTATAGGGGCGACTGAAGCTTTCTTT; CDR3 protein: CASSFIGATEAFF
clone size: -; J gene: TRBJ1-6; V gene: TRBV9; D gene: TRBD1; CDR3 DNA: TGTGCCAGCAGCGTAGGGGTACAGGGGAATTCACCCCTCCACTTT; CDR3 protein: CASSVGVQGNSPLHF
clone size: -; J gene: TRBJ1-2; V gene: TRBV9; D gene: -; CDR3 DNA: TGTGCCAGCAGCGGTTTGGACTATGGCTACACCTTC; CDR3 protein: CASSGLDYGYTF
clone size: many; J gene: TRBJ2-1; V gene: TRBV3-1; D gene: TRBD2; CDR3 DNA: TGTGCCAGCAGCCAAGGACTAGCGGGAGCCTCTTCTGCCGGCTACAATGAGCAGTTCTTC; CDR3 protein: CASSQGLAGASSAGYNEQFF
clone size: -; J gene: TRBJ2-7; V gene: TRBV2; D gene: TRBD1; CDR3 DNA: TGTGCCAGCCAAGGACAGGCCTACGAGCAGTACTTC; CDR3 protein: CASQGQAYEQYF
clone size: few; J gene: TRBJ1-1; V gene: TRBV7-9; D gene: TRBD1; CDR3 DNA: TGTGCCAGCAGCTCGCGACAGGGTTCCGAAGCTTTCTTT; CDR3 protein: CASSSRQGSEAFF
clone size: many; J gene: TRBJ1-1; V gene: TRBV28; D gene: TRBD1; CDR3 DNA: TGTGCCAGCAGGGGTACAGGGGGAGCTTTCTTT; CDR3 protein: CASRGTGGAFF
clone size: many; J gene: TRBJ1-2; V gene: TRBV5-5; D gene: -; CDR3 DNA: TGTGCCAGCAGCGGTGCAGGTGGTAATGGCTACACCTTC; CDR3 protein: CASSGAGGNGYTF
clone size: many; J gene: TRBJ2-1; V gene: TRBV2; D gene: -; CDR3 DNA: TGTGCCAGCAGCGAAATTGGCGGCAGTGTCTACAATGAGCAGTTCTTC; CDR3 protein: CASSEIGGSVYNEQFF
clone size: many; J gene: TRBJ2-3; V gene: TRBV7-8; D gene: -; CDR3 DNA: TGTGCCAGCAGCCAAGGAGCCCAGCGGGCAGATACGCAGTATTTT; CDR3 protein: CASSQGAQRADTQYF
clone size: -; J gene: TRBJ2-5; V gene: TRBV10-3; D gene: TRBD1; CDR3 DNA: TGTGCCATCAGGGGACAGGGGGAAGAGACCCAGTACTTC; CDR3 protein: CAIRGQGEETQYF
clone size: many; J gene: TRBJ2-1; V gene: TRBV7-2; D gene: TRBD2; CDR3 DNA: TGTGCCAGCAGCCCCATAGCGGGAGTGGGCTACAATGAGCAGTTCTTC; CDR3 protein: CASSPIAGVGYNEQFF
clone size: many; J gene: TRBJ2-7; V gene: TRBV6-2/TRBV6-3; D gene: TRBD2; CDR3 DNA: TGTGCCAGCAGTACCCTGGGAGGGGCCCACGAGCAGTACTTC; CDR3 protein: CASSTLGGAHEQYF
clone size: few; J gene: TRBJ1-2; V gene: TRBV6-6; D gene: TRBD1; CDR3 DNA: TGTGCCAGCAGTTCCTTGGGACAGGACTATGGCTACACCTTC; CDR3 protein: CASSSLGQDYGYTF
clone size: few; J gene: TRBJ1-1; V gene: TRBV20-1; D gene: -; CDR3 DNA: TGCAGTGCTAGCACTTGGACAAGCCGAGGGGGGGCTTTCTTT; CDR3 protein: CSASTWTSRGGAFF
clone size: few; J gene: TRBJ2-7; V gene: TRBV6-2/TRBV6-3; D gene: -; CDR3 DNA: TGTGCCAGCACCCGAAGGCAGGGAATCGTAGGGTCTTACGAGCAGTACTTC; CDR3 protein: CASTRRQGIVGSYEQYF
clone size: few; J gene: TRBJ2-1; V gene: TRBV7-9; D gene: -; CDR3 DNA: TGTGCCAGCAGCTTCCCGGGGTCGGCGCAGGGTCTCAACAATGAGCAGTTCTTC; CDR3 protein: CASSFPGSAQGLNNEQFF
clone size: few; J gene: TRBJ2-7; V gene: TRBV11-2; D gene: TRBD1; CDR3 DNA: TGTGCCAGCAGCCTCCGTGGACAGGGATCATACGAGCAGTACTTC; CDR3 protein: CASSLRGQGSYEQYF
clone size: -; J gene: TRBJ1-1; V gene: TRBV10-3; D gene: -; CDR3 DNA: TGTGCCATCAGTGCGACAGGTCCCGCTGAAGCTTTCTTT; CDR3 protein: CAISATGPAEAFF
clone size: -; J gene: TRBJ2-4; V gene: TRBV12-3/TRBV12-4; D gene: -; CDR3 DNA: TGTGCCAGCAGTTTGGTGGGACTCAGCAGCAACATTCAGTACTTC; CDR3 protein: CASSLVGLSSNIQYF
clone size: -; J gene: TRBJ1-6; V gene: TRBV28; D gene: -; CDR3 DNA: TGTGCCAGCAGTTTTAGAGGCATATCACCCCTCCACTTT; CDR3 protein: CASSFRGISPLHF
clone size: -; J gene: TRBJ1-2; V gene: TRBV6-6; D gene: -; CDR3 DNA: TGTGCCAGCAACCGGGACACCACACCTTTAAACTATGGCTACACCTTC; CDR3 protein: CASNRDTTPLNYGYTF
clone size: -; J gene: TRBJ2-7; V gene: TRBV6-1; D gene: -; CDR3 DNA: TGTGCCAGCAGTGAAAGCGCCGGGACGGCCTCCTACGAGCAGTACTTC; CDR3 protein: CASSESAGTASYEQYF
clone size: -; J gene: TRBJ2-3; V gene: TRBV29-1; D gene: TRBD2; CDR3 DNA: TGCAGCGTTGAAGATCGGATAGCGGGGGGCGGGACGGATACGCAGTATTTT; CDR3 protein: CSVEDRIAGGGTDTQYF
clone size: many; J gene: TRBJ2-3; V gene: TRBV7-8; D gene: -; CDR3 DNA: TGTGCCAGCAGCTTCTATCGCGCCGCGGGCCCAGATACGCAGTATTTT; CDR3 protein: CASSFYRAAGPDTQYF
clone size: few; J gene: TRBJ2-5; V gene: TRBV11-2; D gene: -; CDR3 DNA: TGTGCCAGCAGCTTATTGGCGGGCTTACAAGAGACCCAGTACTTC; CDR3 protein: CASSLLAGLQETQYF
clone size: many; J gene: TRBJ1-6; V gene: TRBV7-2; D gene: TRBD1; CDR3 DNA: TGTGCCAGCAGCTCGGACAGGGTTATTTCACCCCTCCACTTT; CDR3 protein: CASSSDRVISPLHF
clone size: few; J gene: TRBJ1-1; V gene: TRBV30; D gene: -; CDR3 DNA: TGTGCCTGGAAGAACCTCATGAACACTGAAGCTTTCTTT; CDR3 protein: CAWKNLMNTEAFF
clone size: few; J gene: TRBJ2-1; V gene: TRBV20-1; D gene: -; CDR3 DNA: TGCAGTGCTACCGGACTTCGCCTATACAATGAGCAGTTCTTC; CDR3 protein: CSATGLRLYNEQFF
clone size: many; J gene: TRBJ1-2; V gene: TRBV7-2; D gene: -; CDR3 DNA: TGTGCCAGCAGCCCCTCTGGGGGGCAAGCCTACTATGGCTACACCTTC; CDR3 protein: CASSPSGGQAYYGYTF
clone size: many; J gene: TRBJ2-7; V gene: TRBV28; D gene: TRBD2; CDR3 DNA: TGTGCCAGCAGTTTGATCAGCGGGGGCATAAACCACGAGCAGTACTTC; CDR3 protein: CASSLISGGINHEQYF
clone size: many; J gene: TRBJ1-1; V gene: TRBV7-2; D gene: -; CDR3 DNA: TGTGCCAGCAGCTTAACACACAGGTTAAAGAACACTGAAGCTTTCTTT; CDR3 protein: CASSLTHRLKNTEAFF
clone size: many; J gene: TRBJ1-1; V gene: TRBV7-2; D gene: -; CDR3 DNA: TGTGCCAGCAGTTTGGGGTCCCTGAACACTGAAGCTTTCTTT; CDR3 protein: CASSLGSLNTEAFF
clone size: many; J gene: TRBJ2-1; V gene: TRBV7-2; D gene: -; CDR3 DNA: TGTGCCAGCAGCCGATATGGGTGGGGGCCGGGGAATGAGCAGTTCTTC; CDR3 protein: CASSRYGWGPGNEQFF
clone size: few; J gene: TRBJ1-5; V gene: TRBV9; D gene: -; CDR3 DNA: TGTGCCAGCAGCCCCCAAGGAATCAATCAGCCCCAGCATTTT; CDR3 protein: CASSPQGINQPQHF
clone size: many; J gene: TRBJ2-5; V gene: TRBV7-2; D gene: -; CDR3 DNA: TGTGCCAGCAGCGTCCGACTACAAGAGACCCAGTACTTC; CDR3 protein: CASSVRLQETQYF
clone size: many; J gene: TRBJ2-3; V gene: TRBV12-5; D gene: -; CDR3 DNA: TGTGCTAGTGGCCGGGACACCACAGATACGCAGTATTTT; CDR3 protein: CASGRDTTDTQYF
clone size: -; J gene: TRBJ2-1; V gene: TRBV29-1; D gene: TRBD1; CDR3 DNA: TGCAGCGTGAAGATAGGGGGCGAAAAGGGCGAGCAGTTCTTC; CDR3 protein: CSVKIGGEKGEQFF
clone size: -; J gene: TRBJ1-4; V gene: TRBV11-3; D gene: -; CDR3 DNA: TGTGCCAGCAGCTTAGTACGTGGGATTAATGAAAAACTGTTTTTT; CDR3 protein: CASSLVRGINEKLFF
clone size: many; J gene: TRBJ2-7; V gene: TRBV4-3; D gene: TRBD2; CDR3 DNA: TGCGCCAGCAGCCAGACAAGCGGGGGGGCTCCTTACGAGCAGTACTTC; CDR3 protein: CASSQTSGGAPYEQYF
clone size: many; J gene: TRBJ1-1; V gene: TRBV7-2; D gene: -; CDR3 DNA: TGTGCCAGCAGCTTAGGAGTCAGCCTAACTGAAGCTTTCTTT; CDR3 protein: CASSLGVSLTEAFF
clone size: many; J gene: TRBJ2-2; V gene: TRBV12-3/TRBV12-4; D gene: -; CDR3 DNA: TGTGCCAGCAGTACGTTTGGGAACTCCGGGGAGCTGTTTTTT; CDR3 protein: CASSTFGNSGELFF
clone size: many; J gene: TRBJ2-7; V gene: TRBV7-2; D gene: TRBD1; CDR3 DNA: TGTGCCAGCAGCGCCCCGGGACAGCAATACGAGCAGTACTTC; CDR3 protein: CASSAPGQQYEQYF
clone size: many; J gene: TRBJ1-1; V gene: TRBV6-1; D gene: TRBD1; CDR3 DNA: TGTGCCAGCAGTGACGTTCCAGGGGGAGTGGGCACTGAAGCTTTCTTT; CDR3 protein: CASSDVPGGVGTEAFF